The present T cell receptor beta chain was sequenced within a study of tumor-infiltrating lymphocytes in primary liver carcinoma. Study context: Samples produced roughly 3.5 to 7.13 million productive TCRbeta reads, comparable across tissue types.

This clonotype was picked up many times. Its antigen remains unknown. Unsorted bulk tissue (roughly 20-31 mg) underwent RNA and DNA co-extraction. Chronic HBV infection, untreated so far, was present in the patients. The template, 500 ng total RNA, yielded TCR beta cDNA made with a constant-region primer. Slightly modified ARM-PCR, run as three nested multiplex PCR rounds, produced the TCR beta libraries. TCRdb re-analysed the multiplex PCR reads in MiXCR, keeping a single row per CDR3 protein. Of 100,000 to 150,000 distinct CDR3 sequences in the sample, 50% to 80% were seen once. Study-wide findings and caveats: Overlap between tumor regions exceeded overlap of tumor with adjacent tissue or blood. About 8-25% of top clones, no more, were shared by all five regions.

The receptor was derived from a woman aged 60-75 years with primary liver carcinoma and hepatitis B virus infection. The sequenced material came from liver tumor tissue from sampling region 3. As to subset: tumor region T3, left-lateral pole.

The CDR3 sequence: CASNRGGAYEQYF. Written as DNA, the CDR3 is TGTGCCAGCAACCGGGGAGGAGCCTACGAGCAGTACTTC. The chain joins TRBV6-2 or TRBV6-3 to TRBJ2-7; weak D call: TRBD2 (6 bases). Germline V gives CDR1 MNHEY, CDR2 SVGEGT. The CDR3 contains 13 residues. V was clipped by 7 bases and J by 2 bases, with 12 bases between them.